Listed here is a single T cell receptor beta chain. Its antigen is currently unknown. With each sample, at least 5 micrograms of total RNA were extracted. The sample comes from a study of blood T cells in healthy people across ages. Combining a sample-barcoded 5' primer with a J-beta primer mix, a second PCR ran for 7 to 11 cycles. TCRdb reanalysed the 5' RACE reads using MiXCR and keeps one entry per CDR3 protein. The table records almost 1 million distinct CDR3 sequences, roughly 51% of them present only once. Regarding the study as a whole: Roughly linearly, TCR beta diversity per million T cells fell as age increased. Aged donors had fewer naive CD4+ cells and lower diversity than long-lived donors.

The CDR3 sequence is 13 residues long. From germline, CDR1 is LGHDT and CDR2 YNNKEL (reference sequence). V lost 0 bases and J lost 8, with 7 bases in between. The V gene is TRBV3-1, the J gene TRBJ1-4, with unresolved D. Source material: blood. The TCR originated in a woman aged 60 to 75 in good health. The CDR3 bases are TGTGCCAGCAGCCAAGACGGCTTAGAAAAACTGTTTTTT. This encodes CASSQDGLEKLFF.